This T cell receptor (beta chain) was retrieved from a study of blood T cell repertoires in COVID-19. In the study overall: Some COVID-19 samples were acute and others convalescent; all came from the United States, Italy and Spain. From T cells, B-cell-depleted T cells, or PBMCs came the material, which was cDNA or gDNA.

Authors' analysis steps: Researchers report that nucleated cell counts were estimated from reference gene primer amplification. Sequencing was performed with immunoSEQ multiplex PCR; in TCRdb, only in-frame clones are kept and a portion is missing. D and trimming were read from the DNA, whereas the V and J calls and clone size are those reported in that table. Among 100,000 to 150,000 clones listed, approximately 74% were seen once. Seattle participants joined during active infection and were tracked over time. The sample taken for sequencing was peripheral blood. The receptor comes from an elderly man with COVID-19, enrolled during active disease.

The CDR3 loop reads CSAFITGNEQFF. The CDR3 nucleotides are TGCAGCGCCTTCATAACAGGAAATGAGCAGTTCTTC. The chain is built from TRBV29-1 and TRBJ2-1; possible D gene TRBD1, 5 bases. The V end lost 7 bases, the J end lost 7 bases, and 14 bases lay between the germline ends. The germline V gene has CDR1 SQVTM and CDR2 ANQGSEA. The CDR3 extends over 12 amino acids.